A selection of T cell receptor beta chains follows, all from one sample in a study of T cells after yellow fever vaccination. Each CDR3 protein gets one entry after TCRdb re-called the 5' RACE reads with MiXCR. The sample lists about 73,000 distinct CDR3 sequences; 7.7% were seen once. This sample comprised CD8+ T cells sorted from PBMCs, obtained on the day of the yellow fever booster vaccination. These receptors originate from a man aged 30-40 years who received the YFV17D yellow fever vaccine. Both conserved end residues are part of each CDR3. Fields, in order: CDR3 protein, J gene, D gene, V gene. D genes are given only for firm matches.

CASSSGLAGPTDTQYF,TRBJ2-3,TRBD2,TRBV19
CASSSPETSYNEQFF,TRBJ2-1,-,TRBV7-6
CASSFLDRGHYGYTF,TRBJ1-2,TRBD1,TRBV5-5
CASSQEAGLAVNEQFF,TRBJ2-1,TRBD2,TRBV4-3
CASSTGTYEQYF,TRBJ2-7,-,TRBV28
CASSWGRGLYNEQFF,TRBJ2-1,TRBD1,TRBV28
CASSSKDGTGELFF,TRBJ2-2,-,TRBV5-1
CASSPDRADTQYF,TRBJ2-3,TRBD1,TRBV4-3
CASSLTGSPYEQYF,TRBJ2-7,-,TRBV7-3
CASRLGLAGGEFF,TRBJ2-1,TRBD2,TRBV7-9
CASSLFPPTEAIYGYTF,TRBJ1-2,-,TRBV7-8
CASSQEEGVRGTAAKKTQYF,TRBJ2-5,-,TRBV4-3
CASSYREYEQYF,TRBJ2-7,-,TRBV28
CASRKTSERRTDTQYF,TRBJ2-3,TRBD2,TRBV12-3/TRBV12-4
CASSNPKSGASYEQYF,TRBJ2-7,-,TRBV5-1
CASSVGTGEETQYF,TRBJ2-5,TRBD1,TRBV5-1
CASSNKGQQETQYF,TRBJ2-5,-,TRBV10-2
CASSPEVTDTQYF,TRBJ2-3,-,TRBV6-2/TRBV6-3
CASSFWTSGEVEQFF,TRBJ2-1,TRBD2,TRBV28
CASSSRDPSFTGELFF,TRBJ2-2,-,TRBV5-1
CASSEAMGSEQYF,TRBJ2-7,-,TRBV7-9
CSARGHNLAGVNEQFF,TRBJ2-1,TRBD2,TRBV20-1
CSARGAKNEKLFF,TRBJ1-4,-,TRBV20-1
CASSYSTYARQPYEKYF,TRBJ2-7,-,TRBV6-5
CASSQSNSNTEAFF,TRBJ1-1,-,TRBV7-8
CASTPGYGPYEQYF,TRBJ2-7,-,TRBV6-1
CASSLAGTGFSNEQFF,TRBJ2-1,TRBD1,TRBV28
CASSQDYRGAETNEQFF,TRBJ2-1,-,TRBV4-3
CASSFAGESYNEQFF,TRBJ2-1,-,TRBV7-9
CASIRLAGGGEQFF,TRBJ2-1,TRBD2,TRBV12-3/TRBV12-4
CASSSGLAGGPYHEQYF,TRBJ2-7,TRBD2,TRBV7-9
CASTNVCHEQYF,TRBJ2-7,-,TRBV27
CASSQVSAPGATGELFF,TRBJ2-2,-,TRBV4-2
CASSSGTGSYEQYF,TRBJ2-7,TRBD1,TRBV5-1
CSVEDGRGEYQETQYF,TRBJ2-5,-,TRBV29-1
CASSLGPSAGGPGEQFF,TRBJ2-1,TRBD2,TRBV27
CAWSADTALHEQFF,TRBJ2-1,-,TRBV30
CASTGLAGHNEQFF,TRBJ2-1,TRBD2,TRBV19
CASSPDIFNEQYF,TRBJ2-7,-,TRBV14
CASSKGGPGGSAYEQYF,TRBJ2-7,-,TRBV21-1
CASSLGLAGNDEQFF,TRBJ2-1,TRBD2,TRBV5-1
CASSPGQGFATNEKLFF,TRBJ1-4,TRBD1,TRBV7-6
CASSLSGGEQYF,TRBJ2-7,TRBD2,TRBV5-6
CASSSGTRYNEQFF,TRBJ2-1,-,TRBV12-3/TRBV12-4
CASTRGTSSGANVLTF,TRBJ2-6,-,TRBV5-5
CASSVVPAEQFF,TRBJ2-1,-,TRBV9
CASSPWGVTNTGELFF,TRBJ2-2,-,TRBV4-1
CATSRGWSPSSYNEQFF,TRBJ2-1,-,TRBV15
CASSSLAGAYNEQFF,TRBJ2-1,TRBD2,TRBV11-1
CASSLVGGGINIQYF,TRBJ2-4,-,TRBV11-2
CASSFPEADSYEQYF,TRBJ2-7,-,TRBV7-2
CASTGATGANVLTF,TRBJ2-6,-,TRBV10-2
CASSLLGQGFDTQYF,TRBJ2-3,TRBD1,TRBV5-6
CASSQRTGPEQYF,TRBJ2-7,TRBD1,TRBV4-3
CASSLADWGVRNEQFF,TRBJ2-1,-,TRBV7-2
CASSYSKGSEAFF,TRBJ1-1,-,TRBV6-5
CASSARQLILNTEAFF,TRBJ1-1,-,TRBV19
CASSHPPAETQYF,TRBJ2-5,-,TRBV3-1
CASSLVSLSYEQYF,TRBJ2-7,-,TRBV7-8
CASSQAGGTEAFF,TRBJ1-1,-,TRBV14